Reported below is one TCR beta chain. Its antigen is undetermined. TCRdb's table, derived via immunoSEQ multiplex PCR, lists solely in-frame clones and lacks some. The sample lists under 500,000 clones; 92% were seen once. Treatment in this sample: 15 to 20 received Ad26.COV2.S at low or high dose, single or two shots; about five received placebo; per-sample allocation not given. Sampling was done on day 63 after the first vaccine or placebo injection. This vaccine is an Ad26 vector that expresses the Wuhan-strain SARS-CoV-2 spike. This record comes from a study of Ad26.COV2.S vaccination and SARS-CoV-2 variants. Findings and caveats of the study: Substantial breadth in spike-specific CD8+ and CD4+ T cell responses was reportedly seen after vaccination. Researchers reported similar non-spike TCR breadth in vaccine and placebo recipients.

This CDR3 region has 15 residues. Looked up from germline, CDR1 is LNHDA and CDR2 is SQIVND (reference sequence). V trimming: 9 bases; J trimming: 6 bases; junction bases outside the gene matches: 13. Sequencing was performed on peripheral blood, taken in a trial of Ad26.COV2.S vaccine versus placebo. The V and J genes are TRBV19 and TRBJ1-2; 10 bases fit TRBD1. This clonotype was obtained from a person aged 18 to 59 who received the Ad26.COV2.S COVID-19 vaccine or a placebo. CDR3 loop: CASTNFHGTGDGYTF. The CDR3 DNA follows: TGTGCCAGCACAAACTTTCACGGGACAGGGGATGGCTACACCTTC. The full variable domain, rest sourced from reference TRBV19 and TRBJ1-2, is DGGITQSPKYLFRKEGQNVTLSCEQNLNHDAMYWYRQDPGQGLRLIYYSQIVNDFQKGDIAEGYSVSREKKESFPLTVTSAQKNPTAFYLCASTNFHGTGDGYTFGSGTRLTVV.